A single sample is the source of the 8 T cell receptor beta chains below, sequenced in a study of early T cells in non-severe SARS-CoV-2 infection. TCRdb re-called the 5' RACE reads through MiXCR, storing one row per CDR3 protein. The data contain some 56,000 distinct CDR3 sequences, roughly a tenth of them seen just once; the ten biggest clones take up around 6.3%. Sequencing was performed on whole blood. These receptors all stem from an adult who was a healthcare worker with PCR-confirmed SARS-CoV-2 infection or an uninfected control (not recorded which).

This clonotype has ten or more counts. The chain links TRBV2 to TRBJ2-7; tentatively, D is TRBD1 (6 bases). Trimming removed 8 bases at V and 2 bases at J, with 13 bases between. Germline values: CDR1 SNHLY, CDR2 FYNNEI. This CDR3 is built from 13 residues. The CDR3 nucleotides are TGTGCCAGCCTTCTACAGGGAGCCTACGAGCAGTACTTC. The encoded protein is CASLLQGAYEQYF.

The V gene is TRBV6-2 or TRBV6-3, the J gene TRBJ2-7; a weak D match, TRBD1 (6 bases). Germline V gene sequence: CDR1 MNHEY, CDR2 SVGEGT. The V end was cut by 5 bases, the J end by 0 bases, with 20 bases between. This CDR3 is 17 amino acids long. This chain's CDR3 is CASSPHEGERGSYEQYF. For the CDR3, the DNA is TGTGCCAGCAGTCCCCATGAGGGGGAAAGGGGCTCCTACGAGCAGTACTTC.

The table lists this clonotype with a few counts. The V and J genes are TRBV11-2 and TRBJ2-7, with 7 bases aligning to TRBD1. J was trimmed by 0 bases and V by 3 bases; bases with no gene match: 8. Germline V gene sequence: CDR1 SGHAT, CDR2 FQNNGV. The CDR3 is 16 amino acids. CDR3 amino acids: CASSFHPGTASYEQYF. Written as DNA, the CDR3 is TGTGCCAGCAGCTTTCATCCTGGGACAGCCTCCTACGAGCAGTACTTC.

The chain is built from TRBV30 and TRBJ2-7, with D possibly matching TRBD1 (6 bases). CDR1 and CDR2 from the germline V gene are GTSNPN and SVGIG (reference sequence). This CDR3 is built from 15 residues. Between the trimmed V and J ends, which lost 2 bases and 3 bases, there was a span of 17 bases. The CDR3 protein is CAWSTGTDRDYEQYF. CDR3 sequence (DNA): TGTGCCTGGAGTACCGGGACGGACAGAGACTACGAGCAGTACTTC.

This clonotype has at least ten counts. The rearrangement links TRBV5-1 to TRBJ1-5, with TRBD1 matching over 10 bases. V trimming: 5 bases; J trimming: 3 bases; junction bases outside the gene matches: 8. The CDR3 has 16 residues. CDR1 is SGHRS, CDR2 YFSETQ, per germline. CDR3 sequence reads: CASSPGTGVDNQPQHF. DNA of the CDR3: TGCGCCAGCAGTCCCGGGACAGGGGTCGACAATCAGCCCCAGCATTTT.

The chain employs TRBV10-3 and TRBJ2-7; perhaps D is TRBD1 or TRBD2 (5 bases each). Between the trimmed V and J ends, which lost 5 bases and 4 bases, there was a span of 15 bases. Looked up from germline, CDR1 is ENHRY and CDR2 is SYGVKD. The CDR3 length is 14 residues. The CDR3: CAISRGQDPYEQYF. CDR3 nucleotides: TGTGCCATCAGTCGGGGCCAGGACCCTTACGAGCAGTACTTC.

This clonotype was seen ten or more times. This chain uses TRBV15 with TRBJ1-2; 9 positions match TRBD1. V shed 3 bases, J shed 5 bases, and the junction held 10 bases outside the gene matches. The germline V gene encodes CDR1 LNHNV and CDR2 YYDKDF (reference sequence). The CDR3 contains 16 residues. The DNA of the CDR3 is TGTGCCACCAGCAGGGAACAGGGGGCGGGTCCATATGGCTACACCTTC. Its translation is CATSREQGAGPYGYTF. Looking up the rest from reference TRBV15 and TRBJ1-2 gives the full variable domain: DAMVIQNPRYQVTQFGKPVTLSCSQTLNHNVMYWYQQKSSQAPKLLFHYYDKDFNNEADTPDNFQSRRPNTSFCFLDIRSPGLGDTAMYLCATSREQGAGPYGYTFGSGTRLTVV.

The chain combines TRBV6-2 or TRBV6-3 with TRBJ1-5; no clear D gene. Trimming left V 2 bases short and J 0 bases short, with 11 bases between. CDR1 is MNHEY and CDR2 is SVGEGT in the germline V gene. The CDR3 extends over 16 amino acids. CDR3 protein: CASSYPGPYSNQPQHF. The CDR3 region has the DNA TGTGCCAGCAGTTACCCCGGGCCTTATAGCAATCAGCCCCAGCATTTT.